This TCR beta chain stems from a study of naive and memory T cell subsets (dated by TCRdb to the late 2010s). Study-level background: The figure summarizing these samples reported some 10 blood donors, 7 tuberculin skin test biopsies and 3 saline control biopsies. Usually PCR2 was run as a SYBR Green qPCR and stopped at a set threshold, although low-input samples could use end-point PCR (approximately 6 cycles) instead.

As encoded in the germline V gene, CDR1 is SGHRS while CDR2 is YFSETQ. The CDR3 goes from the cysteine to the phenylalanine over 14 residues. The only DNA kept is the CDR3, 42 bases in frame from the first base. V is cut by 5 bases and J by 0 bases, and the space between the germline ends is 11 bases. Libraries came from 5' RACE. The ligated cDNA was amplified in four rounds of PCR with nested alpha and beta constant region primers together with the SP2 primer. TCR RNA was reverse transcribed with SuperScript IV using alpha and beta constant region primers for the blood and skin samples. T4 RNA ligase 1 was used to ligate an oligonucleotide containing the Illumina SP2 primer and a UMI to the 3' end of the cDNA. To prevent hairpin formation, the 12-nucleotide UMI was made up of two random hexamers with an eight-base spacer between them. From the second PCR onward, TCR alpha and beta chain libraries were processed separately, and dual indexing was applied for multiplexing. After pooling, the indexed libraries were analyzed by capillary electrophoresis and sequenced on either an Illumina MiSeq or NextSeq. PhiX DNA at about 5-8% was spiked into libraries to increase base diversity and improve cluster recognition. In the source study's methods: Demultiplexor extracted UMIs from read 2, combined them with read 1 TCR sequence, and split reads by sample indices. Decombinator identified V and J genes and V-J junctions, assigning each TCR a five-part identifier including V and J deletions. Collapsinator used UMIs to correct sequencing errors and PCR amplification heterogeneity, producing a UMI-based abundance for each TCR. CDR3Translator turned identifiers into nucleotide sequence, translated that sequence into amino acids, and pulled out CDR3 regions based on terminal motifs. Error-corrected alpha and beta TCR counts from blood and skin were compared after normalization to input RNA amount. TCRdb reworked the public reads: Q25 trimming with fastp, MiXCR clone assembly, productive beta chains retained. Entries are consolidated by CDR3 protein sequence, retaining the most common genes and DNA. The V and J calls and clone size are TCRdb's, not the authors'. The sample table records 60,000 or so distinct CDR3 sequences; approximately 6.6% of these occur just once. The biggest ten clones account for 8% to 10% of the sample.

The full study reports these points: The RNA-based method was acknowledged to be potentially sensitive to changes in TCR transcripts with T cell activation and differentiation.

This clonotype appeared many times. It lacks a known antigen. No much larger clone is present one base from it, and per-base qualities are unavailable. A robust, sensitive protocol for the amplification, sequencing and analysis of TCRs was described in the study, in which 3' ligation of a UMI-containing oligonucleotide to TCR cDNA was used. For whole blood analysis, less than 3 ml of peripheral blood was collected from healthy adult volunteers into Tempus tubes, and RNA was extracted following the manufacturer's instructions. Total RNA, without cell sorting, was DNase treated with RQ1 DNase before reverse transcription, targeting 1 to 1000 ng input. Libraries were prepared from skin biopsies and whole blood so that pipeline robustness could be tested in samples in which T cells form a minority population.

The V and J genes are TRBV5-1 and TRBJ1-1; too little of a D gene remains to name it. The clonotype originates from a male donor in good health. CDR3 reads: CASSDWQMNTEAFF. The DNA sequence reads TGCGCCAGCAGTGATTGGCAAATGAACACTGAAGCTTTCTTT.